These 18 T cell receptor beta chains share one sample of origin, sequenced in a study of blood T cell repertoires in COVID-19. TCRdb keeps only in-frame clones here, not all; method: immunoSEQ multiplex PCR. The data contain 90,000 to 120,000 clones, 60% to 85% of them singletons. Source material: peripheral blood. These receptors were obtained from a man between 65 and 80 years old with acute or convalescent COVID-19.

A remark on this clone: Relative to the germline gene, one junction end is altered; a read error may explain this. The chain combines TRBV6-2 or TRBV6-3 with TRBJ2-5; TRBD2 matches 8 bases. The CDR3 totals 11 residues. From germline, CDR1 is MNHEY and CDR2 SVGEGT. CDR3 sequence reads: CASSAPPGGDF. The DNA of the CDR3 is TGTGCCAGCAGCGCCCCCCCCGGGGGGGACTTC.

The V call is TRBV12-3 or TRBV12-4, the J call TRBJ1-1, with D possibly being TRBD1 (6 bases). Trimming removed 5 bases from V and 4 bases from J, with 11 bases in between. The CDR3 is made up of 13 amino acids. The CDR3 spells CASSKTGLTEAFF. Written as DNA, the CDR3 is TGTGCCAGCAGTAAAACAGGGCTCACTGAAGCTTTCTTT.

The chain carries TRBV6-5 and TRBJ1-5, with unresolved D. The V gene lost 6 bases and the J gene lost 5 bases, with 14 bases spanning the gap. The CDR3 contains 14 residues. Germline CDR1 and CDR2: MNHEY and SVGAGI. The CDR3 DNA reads TGTGCCAGCAGCCCAGGATATGGTGATCAGCCCCAGCATTTT. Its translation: CASSPGYGDQPQHF.

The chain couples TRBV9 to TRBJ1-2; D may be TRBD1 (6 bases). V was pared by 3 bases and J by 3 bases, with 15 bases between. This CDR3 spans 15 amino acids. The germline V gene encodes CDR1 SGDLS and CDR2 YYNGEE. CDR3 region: CASSGHRAGDYGYTF. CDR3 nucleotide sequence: TGTGCCAGCAGCGGACACAGGGCCGGGGACTATGGCTACACCTTC.

CDR3 nucleotides: TGTGCCAGCAGCGCTAGCCCCGAGGGAGAGCAGTTCTTC. Protein sequence: CASSASPEGEQFF. V and J are TRBV11-2 and TRBJ2-1; D might be TRBD2 (5 bases). The CDR3 sequence is 13 residues long. V was pared by 5 bases and J by 10 bases, with 15 bases between. The germline CDR1 and CDR2 sequences are SGHAT and FQNNGV. Combining the CDR3 with reference TRBV11-2 and TRBJ2-1 gives the whole variable domain EAGVAQSPRYKIIEKRQSVAFWCNPISGHATLYWYQQILGQGPKLLIQFQNNGVVDDSQLPKDRFSAERLKGVDSTLKIQPAKLEDSAVYLCASSASPEGEQFFGPGTRLTVL.

The CDR3 is CASSQGGQWTEAFF. The CDR3, as DNA: TGTGCCAGCAGCCAAGGGGGGCAGTGGACTGAAGCTTTCTTT. This chain connects TRBV3-1 (or the pseudogene TRBV3-2) to TRBJ1-1; a possible D gene is TRBD1 (6 bases). Germline CDR1 and CDR2: LGHDT and YNNKEL (reference sequence). The CDR3 runs to 14 residues. The V and J ends lost 1 base and 5 bases respectively, with 11 bases between them.

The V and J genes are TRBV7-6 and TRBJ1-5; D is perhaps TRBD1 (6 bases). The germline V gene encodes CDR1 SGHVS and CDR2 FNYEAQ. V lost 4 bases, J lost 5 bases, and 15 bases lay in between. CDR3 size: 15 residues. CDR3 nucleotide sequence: TGTGCCAGCAGCTCGTGGGGGGGCGAGGATCAGCCCCAGCATTTT. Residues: CASSSWGGEDQPQHF.

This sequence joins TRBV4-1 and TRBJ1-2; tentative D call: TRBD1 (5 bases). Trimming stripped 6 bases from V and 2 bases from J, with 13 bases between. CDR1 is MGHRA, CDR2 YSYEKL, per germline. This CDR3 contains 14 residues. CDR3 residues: CASSLGEGNYGYTF. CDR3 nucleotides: TGCGCCAGCAGTTTAGGGGAGGGGAACTATGGCTACACCTTC.

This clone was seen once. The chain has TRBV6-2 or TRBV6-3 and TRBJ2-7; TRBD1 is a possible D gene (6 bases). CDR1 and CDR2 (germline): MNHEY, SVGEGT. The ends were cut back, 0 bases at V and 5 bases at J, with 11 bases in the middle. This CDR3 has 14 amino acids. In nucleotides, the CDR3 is TGTGCCAGCAGTTACTCCCTTACAGGGAACGAGCAGTACTTC. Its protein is CASSYSLTGNEQYF.

For the CDR3, the DNA is TGTGCCAGCAGATTGACAGGGCGGGACACTGAAGCTTTCTTT. Translating it yields CASRLTGRDTEAFF. The chain has TRBV6-5 and TRBJ1-1, with 7 bases aligning to TRBD1. This CDR3 region has 14 residues. The germline V gene encodes CDR1 MNHEY and CDR2 SVGAGI. With V trimmed by 6 bases and J by 3 bases, 7 bases remained unmatched.

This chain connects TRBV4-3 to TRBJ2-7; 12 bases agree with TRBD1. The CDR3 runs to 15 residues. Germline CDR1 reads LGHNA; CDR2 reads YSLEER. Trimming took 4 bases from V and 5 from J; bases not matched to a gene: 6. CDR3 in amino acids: CASSRSGQGAHEQYF. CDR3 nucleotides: TGCGCCAGCAGCCGATCGGGACAGGGGGCCCACGAGCAGTACTTC.

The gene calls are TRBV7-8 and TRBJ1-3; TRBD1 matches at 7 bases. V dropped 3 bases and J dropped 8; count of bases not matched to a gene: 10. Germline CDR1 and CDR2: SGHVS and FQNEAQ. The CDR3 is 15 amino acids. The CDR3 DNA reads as TGTGCCAGCAGCTTTTTCCAGACAGGGACGGACACCATATATTTT. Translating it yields CASSFFQTGTDTIYF.

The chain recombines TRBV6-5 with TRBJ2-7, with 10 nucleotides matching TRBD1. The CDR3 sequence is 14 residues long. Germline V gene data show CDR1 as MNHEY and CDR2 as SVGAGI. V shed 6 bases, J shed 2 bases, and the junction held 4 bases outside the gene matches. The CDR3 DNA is TGTGCCAGCAGCGGACAGGGGGTCACCTACGAGCAGTACTTC. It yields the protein CASSGQGVTYEQYF.

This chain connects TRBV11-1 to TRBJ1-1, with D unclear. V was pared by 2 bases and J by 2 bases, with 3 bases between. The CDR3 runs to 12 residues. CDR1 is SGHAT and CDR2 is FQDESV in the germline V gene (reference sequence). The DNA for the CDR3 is TGTGCCAGCAGCTTATCTAACACTGAAGCTTTCTTT. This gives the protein CASSLSNTEAFF.

This CDR3 is CASGTGGSYEQYF. As DNA, the CDR3 is TGCGCCAGCGGGACGGGGGGCTCCTACGAGCAGTACTTC. The chain combines TRBV5-1 with TRBJ2-7; TRBD2 aligns across 7 bases. V was pared by 7 bases and J by 0 bases, with 4 bases of the junction left unmatched. In germline, CDR1 is SGHRS, CDR2 YFSETQ. There are 13 residues in the CDR3.

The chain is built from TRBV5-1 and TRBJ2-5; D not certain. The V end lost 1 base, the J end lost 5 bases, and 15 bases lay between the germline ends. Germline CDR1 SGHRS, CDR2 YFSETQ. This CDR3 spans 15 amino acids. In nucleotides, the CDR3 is TGCGCCAGCAGCTTGAACGTCGGTTTGATCGAGACCCAGTACTTC. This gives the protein CASSLNVGLIETQYF.

For the CDR3, the DNA is TGTGCCAGCTCCGACAGGGGGCGAAAGGACACTGAAGCTTTCTTT. Its protein is CASSDRGRKDTEAFF. The chain carries TRBV6-5 and TRBJ1-1; 10 bases are shared with TRBD1. CDR1 MNHEY and CDR2 SVGAGI come from the germline V gene. The trim removed 8 bases at V and 3 bases at J, leaving 9 bases unmatched. The CDR3 length is 15 residues.

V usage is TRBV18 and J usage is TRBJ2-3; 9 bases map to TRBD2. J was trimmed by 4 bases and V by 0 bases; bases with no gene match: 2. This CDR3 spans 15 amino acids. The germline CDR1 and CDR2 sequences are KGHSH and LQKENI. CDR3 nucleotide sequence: TGTGCCAGCTCACCACCGACTAGCGGATCAGATACGCAGTATTTT. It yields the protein CASSPPTSGSDTQYF.